In this sample, the clone carrying this T cell receptor (beta chain) turned up many times. Its antigen is as yet unknown. What was amplified from RNA transcripts were TCR beta CDR3 regions. TCR CDR3 regions were first amplified by RT-PCR with HTBI primers. TCRdb ran MiXCR on the multiplex PCR reads and lists one entry per CDR3 protein. Found here are hundreds of thousands of distinct CDR3 sequences, roughly 46% of them singletons; the top ten hold roughly 8.2%. Each patient was aged 18 to 65 and had newly diagnosed hyperthyroidism of under 2 months' duration. Any patient presenting with uncontrolled infection, other autoimmune disease, pregnancy or lactation was left out. Diagnostic decisions used clinical symptoms, serum thyroxine and TRAb, thyroid ultrasound and orbital computed tomography. The record originates from a study of T cells in Graves' hyperthyroidism and ophthalmopathy. General study points: Most expanded thyroid clonotypes above 0.001 recurred in blood.

The germline V gene encodes CDR1 ENHRY and CDR2 SYGVKD. Trimming removed 4 bases at V and 0 bases at J, with 9 bases between. The CDR3 runs 14 residues. This clonotype was sampled from a woman under 30 with Graves' hyperthyroidism. The rearrangement uses TRBV10-3 and TRBJ1-2; TRBD1 might be the D (6 bases). Sequencing was performed on peripheral blood or thyroid tissue (not recorded which). The CDR3 nucleotides are TGTGCCATCAGTGCGCAGGGGCCTAACTATGGCTACACCTTC. It translates to CAISAQGPNYGYTF.